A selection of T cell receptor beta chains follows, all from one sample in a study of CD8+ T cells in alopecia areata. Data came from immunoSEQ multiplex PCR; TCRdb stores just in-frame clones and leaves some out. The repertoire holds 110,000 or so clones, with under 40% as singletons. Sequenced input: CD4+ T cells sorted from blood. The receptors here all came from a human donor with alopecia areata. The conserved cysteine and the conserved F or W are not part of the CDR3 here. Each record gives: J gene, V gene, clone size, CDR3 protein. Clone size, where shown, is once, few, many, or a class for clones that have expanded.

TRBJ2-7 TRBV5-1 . ASSSDFQGPVEQY
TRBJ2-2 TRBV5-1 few ASSPGPQGDTGELF
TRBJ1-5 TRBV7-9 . ASSKGQGNQPQH
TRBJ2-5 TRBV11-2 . ASSLLAETQY
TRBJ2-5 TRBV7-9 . ASSGDETQY
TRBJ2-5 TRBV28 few ASSSLTGRGETQY
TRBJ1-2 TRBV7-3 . ASSFGTGART
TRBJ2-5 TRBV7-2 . ASSFARETQY
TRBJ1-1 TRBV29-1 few SAKSQGNTEAF
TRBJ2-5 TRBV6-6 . ASSYGLAMKEQY
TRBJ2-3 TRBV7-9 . ASSFFRGHGTDTQY
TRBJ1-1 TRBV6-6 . ASRFDRGEAF
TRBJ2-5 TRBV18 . ASSRGLQQETQY
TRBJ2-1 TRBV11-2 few ASSLGNEQF
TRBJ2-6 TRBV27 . ASRKTVAGANVLT
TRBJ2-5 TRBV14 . ASSQPRGQETQY
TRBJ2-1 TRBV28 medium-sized ASSGKGTPEQF
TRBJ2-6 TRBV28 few ASIGGFHSGANVLT
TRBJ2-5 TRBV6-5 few ASSRPGQEGTQY
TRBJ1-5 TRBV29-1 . SHGEGGNQPQH
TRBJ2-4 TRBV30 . AWSAPFTGRHIQY
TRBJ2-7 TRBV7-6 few ASSSPPGGLRVAYEQY
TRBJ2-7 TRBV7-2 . ASSLERGTSYEQY
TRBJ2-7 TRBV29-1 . SVGTGIHEQY
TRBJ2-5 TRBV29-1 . SVALGGRAETQY
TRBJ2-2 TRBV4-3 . ASSHDTTGELF
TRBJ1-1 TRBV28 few ARPGSEAF
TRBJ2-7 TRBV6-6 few ASSYSMNEQY
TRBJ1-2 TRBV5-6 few ASSLGQNYGYT